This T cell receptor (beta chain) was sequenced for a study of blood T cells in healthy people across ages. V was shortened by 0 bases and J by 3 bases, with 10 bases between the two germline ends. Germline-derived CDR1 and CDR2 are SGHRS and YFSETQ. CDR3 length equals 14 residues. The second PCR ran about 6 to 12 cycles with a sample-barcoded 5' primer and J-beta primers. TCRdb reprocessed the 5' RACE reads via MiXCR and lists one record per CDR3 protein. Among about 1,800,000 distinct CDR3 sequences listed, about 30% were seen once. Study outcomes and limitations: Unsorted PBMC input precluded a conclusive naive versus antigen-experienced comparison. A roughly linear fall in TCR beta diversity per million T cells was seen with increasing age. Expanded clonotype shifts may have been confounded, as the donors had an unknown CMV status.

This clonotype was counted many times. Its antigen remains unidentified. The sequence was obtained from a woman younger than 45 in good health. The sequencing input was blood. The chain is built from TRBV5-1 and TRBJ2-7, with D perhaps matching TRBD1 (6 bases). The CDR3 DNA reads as TGCGCCAGCAGCTTGGACAGGGAAGTCTACGAGCAGTACTTC. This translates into CASSLDREVYEQYF. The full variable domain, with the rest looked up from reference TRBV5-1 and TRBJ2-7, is KAGVTQTPRYLIKTRGQQVTLSCSPISGHRSVSWYQQTPGQGLQFLFEYFSETQRNKGNFPGRFSGRQFSNSRSEMNVSTLELGDSALYLCASSLDREVYEQYFGPGTRLTVT.